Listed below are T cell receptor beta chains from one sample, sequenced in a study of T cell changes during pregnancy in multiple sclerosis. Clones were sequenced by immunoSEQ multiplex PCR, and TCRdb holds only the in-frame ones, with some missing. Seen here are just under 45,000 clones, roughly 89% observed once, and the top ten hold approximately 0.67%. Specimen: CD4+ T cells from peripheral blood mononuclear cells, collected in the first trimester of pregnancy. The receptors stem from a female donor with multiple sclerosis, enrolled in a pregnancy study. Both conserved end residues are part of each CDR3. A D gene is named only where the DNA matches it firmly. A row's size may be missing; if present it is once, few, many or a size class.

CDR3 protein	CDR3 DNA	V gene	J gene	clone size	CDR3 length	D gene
CASSLPGQGREQYF	TGTGCCAGTAGTCTACCGGGACAGGGACGCGAGCAGTACTTC	TRBV19	TRBJ2-7	NA	14	TRBD1
CASSHYGSGTYNEQFF	TGTGCCAGCAGCCATTATGGCAGCGGGACCTACAATGAGCAGTTCTTC	TRBV4-2	TRBJ2-1	once	16	TRBD2
CASSFPRSGRANEQFF	TGTGCCAGCAGCTTCCCTAGGAGCGGGAGGGCCAATGAGCAGTTCTTC	TRBV7-6	TRBJ2-1	NA	16	TRBD2
CASSSTLGRSYEQYF	TGTGCCAGCAGCAGCACCCTAGGAAGGAGTTACGAGCAGTACTTC	TRBV7-2	TRBJ2-7	NA	15	NA
CASSVLTGMVYNEQFF	TGTGCCAGCAGTGTACTGACAGGGATGGTTTACAATGAGCAGTTCTTC	TRBV27	TRBJ2-1	once	16	TRBD1
CASSQSNGVTYEQYF	TGCGCCAGCAGTCAATCGAACGGGGTCACCTACGAGCAGTACTTC	TRBV23-1	TRBJ2-7	NA	15	NA
CASSQDSPSGPTRTDTQYF	TGCGCCAGCAGCCAAGATTCACCTAGCGGTCCCACACGCACAGATACGCAGTATTTT	TRBV4-1	TRBJ2-3	NA	19	TRBD2
CASSLSSGLAGGTQYF	TGTGCCAGCAGCTTATCTTCGGGACTAGCGGGGGGGACCCAGTACTTC	TRBV7-6	TRBJ2-5	once	16	TRBD2
CASSSSSGRRGRETQYF	TGTGCCAGCAGCTCCTCTAGCGGGAGGAGAGGACGAGAGACCCAGTACTTC	TRBV5-4	TRBJ2-5	NA	17	TRBD2
CASSAGVGQGNEKLFF	TGTGCCAGCAGCGCAGGCGTAGGACAGGGGAACGAAAAACTGTTTTTT	TRBV9	TRBJ1-4	NA	16	TRBD1
CASSRLAGTPYNEQFF	TGTGCCAGCAGTCGTCTTGCGGGGACCCCGTACAATGAGCAGTTCTTC	TRBV7-9	TRBJ2-1	NA	16	NA
CASSRTGVGDTQYF	TGTGCCAGCAGCCGTACAGGGGTAGGGGATACGCAGTATTTT	TRBV7-9	TRBJ2-3	NA	14	TRBD1
CSATGLAGGYIGNEQFF	TGCAGCGCTACGGGACTAGCGGGGGGGTATATAGGCAATGAGCAGTTCTTC	TRBV29-1	TRBJ2-1	NA	17	TRBD2
CASSLFEGSATGELFF	TGTGCCAGCAGCTTATTTGAGGGCTCTGCCACCGGGGAGCTGTTTTTT	TRBV7-8	TRBJ2-2	NA	16	NA
CASSNGLTRDEQFF	TGTGCCAGTAGCAATGGACTGACACGCGATGAGCAGTTCTTC	TRBV19	TRBJ2-1	NA	14	NA
CASSVGQGGSYEQYF	TGTGCCAGTAGCGTCGGACAGGGGGGATCCTACGAGCAGTACTTC	TRBV19	TRBJ2-7	NA	15	TRBD1
CASTGVSYNEQFF	TGTGCCAGTACAGGGGTGTCCTACAATGAGCAGTTCTTC	TRBV25-1	TRBJ2-1	NA	13	TRBD1
CASSEHGMSNYYEQYF	TGTGCCAGCAGTGAACACGGAATGTCCAACTACTACGAGCAGTACTTC	TRBV6-1	TRBJ2-7	NA	16	NA
CASSLRPGQGAPEQYF	TGCGCCAGCAGCCTCCGTCCGGGACAGGGGGCGCCCGAGCAGTACTTC	TRBV5-1	TRBJ2-7	once	16	TRBD1
CASSQEGLAGKNEQFF	TGTGCCAGCAGCCAAGAAGGACTAGCGGGTAAAAATGAGCAGTTCTTC	TRBV4-2	TRBJ2-1	NA	16	TRBD2
CATSTNRGRGNQPQHF	TGTGCCACCAGCACTAACAGGGGGCGAGGCAATCAGCCCCAGCATTTT	TRBV15	TRBJ1-5	NA	16	TRBD1
CASSLTGRGTEAFF	TGTGCCAGCAGTTTGACGGGCAGGGGCACTGAAGCTTTCTTT	TRBV28	TRBJ1-1	few	14	NA
CASSPGGQRIVYTF	TGCGCCAGCAGCCCGGGGGGGCAAAGAATCGTCTACACCTTC	TRBV5-1	TRBJ1-2	once	14	NA
CASSSRSTSGRKLGEQYF	TGTGCCAGCAGCTCCCGCTCGACTAGCGGGAGGAAACTTGGCGAGCAGTACTTC	TRBV7-2	TRBJ2-7	once	18	TRBD2
CASSPTSAKETQYF	TGCGCCAGTTCCCCAACTAGCGCCAAAGAGACCCAGTACTTC	TRBV10-2	TRBJ2-5	NA	14	TRBD2
CASSFGILAAYNEQFF	TGTGCCAGCAGCTTCGGGATACTAGCGGCCTACAATGAGCAGTTCTTC	TRBV5-6	TRBJ2-1	NA	16	TRBD2
CASSYRRFSSSYEQYF	TGTGCCAGCAGTTATCGGCGGTTTAGCAGTTCCTACGAGCAGTACTTC	TRBV6-5	TRBJ2-7	NA	16	NA
CASSPGLAGEDEQFF	TGTGCCAGCTCCCCGGGACTAGCGGGAGAGGATGAGCAGTTCTTC	TRBV18	TRBJ2-1	NA	15	TRBD2
CASSLAQGADEQYF	TGCGCCAGCAGCTTGGCGCAGGGGGCCGACGAGCAGTACTTC	TRBV5-1	TRBJ2-7	NA	14	TRBD1
CASSPRNEQFF	TGTGCCAGCTCACCGCGCAATGAGCAGTTCTTC	TRBV18	TRBJ2-1	NA	11	NA
CASSLFAGVSTDTQYF	TGTGCCAGCAGCTTATTCGCGGGAGTTAGCACAGATACGCAGTATTTT	TRBV7-2	TRBJ2-3	NA	16	TRBD2
CASSLDRLVYEQYF	TGTGCCAGCAGCCTCGATCGACTCGTCTACGAGCAGTACTTC	TRBV28	TRBJ2-7	NA	14	NA
CASSPNSGENGELFF	TGTGCCAGCTCCCCCAATTCGGGAGAAAACGGGGAGCTGTTTTTT	TRBV18	TRBJ2-2	few	15	NA
CASSLRSFGDYGYTF	TGTGCCAGTTCACTCCGCTCGTTCGGTGACTATGGCTACACCTTC	TRBV6-6	TRBJ1-2	NA	15	NA
CASTVLNGDTQYF	TGTGCCAGTACGGTCCTGAACGGAGATACGCAGTATTTT	TRBV19	TRBJ2-3	NA	13	NA
CASSLLGGYNEQFF	TGTGCCAGCAGCTTATTGGGGGGCTACAATGAGCAGTTCTTC	TRBV7-2	TRBJ2-1	NA	14	NA
CASSSDRGDLGYTF	TGCGCCAGCAGCTCGGACAGGGGCGATCTCGGCTACACCTTC	TRBV5-1	TRBJ1-2	once	14	TRBD1
CASSPTSGTYNEQFF	TGTGCCAGCAGCCCGACTAGCGGAACCTACAATGAGCAGTTCTTC	TRBV6-5	TRBJ2-1	NA	15	TRBD2